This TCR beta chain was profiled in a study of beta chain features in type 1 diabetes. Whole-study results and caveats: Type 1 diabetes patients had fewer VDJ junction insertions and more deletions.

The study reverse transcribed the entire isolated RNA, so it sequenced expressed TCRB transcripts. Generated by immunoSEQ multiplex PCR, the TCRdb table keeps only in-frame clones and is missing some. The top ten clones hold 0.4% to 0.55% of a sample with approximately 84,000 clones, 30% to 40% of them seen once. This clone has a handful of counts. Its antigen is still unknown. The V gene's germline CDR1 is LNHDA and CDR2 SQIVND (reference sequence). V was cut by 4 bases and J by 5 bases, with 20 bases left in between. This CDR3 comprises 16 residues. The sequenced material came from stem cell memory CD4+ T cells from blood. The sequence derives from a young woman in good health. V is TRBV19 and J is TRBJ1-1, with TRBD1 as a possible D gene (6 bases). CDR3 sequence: CASSTGWGRGWTEAFF. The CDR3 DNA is TGTGCCAGTAGTACAGGTTGGGGCAGGGGATGGACTGAAGCTTTCTTT.